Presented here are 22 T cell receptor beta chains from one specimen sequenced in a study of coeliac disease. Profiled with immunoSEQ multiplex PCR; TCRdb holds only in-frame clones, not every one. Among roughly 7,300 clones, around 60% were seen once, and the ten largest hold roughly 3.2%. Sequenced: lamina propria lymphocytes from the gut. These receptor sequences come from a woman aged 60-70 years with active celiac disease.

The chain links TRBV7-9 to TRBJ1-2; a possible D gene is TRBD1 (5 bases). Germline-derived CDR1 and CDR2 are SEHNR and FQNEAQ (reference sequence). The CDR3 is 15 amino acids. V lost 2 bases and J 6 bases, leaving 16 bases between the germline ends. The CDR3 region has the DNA TGTGCCAGCAGCTTATTGGGGGGAGGGCTGGATGGCTACACCTTC. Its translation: CASSLLGGGLDGYTF.

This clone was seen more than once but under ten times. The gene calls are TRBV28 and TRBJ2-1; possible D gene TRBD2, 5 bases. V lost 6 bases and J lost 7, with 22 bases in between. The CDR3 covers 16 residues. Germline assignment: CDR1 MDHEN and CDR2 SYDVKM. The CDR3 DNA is TGTGCCAGCAGGACCTCGCTCGGAGGAAAAGGGAATGAGCAGTTCTTC. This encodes CASRTSLGGKGNEQFF.

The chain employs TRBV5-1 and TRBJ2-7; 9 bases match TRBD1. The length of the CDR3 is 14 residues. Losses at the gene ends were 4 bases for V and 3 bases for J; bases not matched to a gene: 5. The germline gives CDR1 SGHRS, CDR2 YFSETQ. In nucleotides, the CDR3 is TGCGCCAGCAGCCCAGGGACAGGGAACTACGAGCAGTACTTC. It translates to CASSPGTGNYEQYF.

CDR3 residues: CASSLALRGSTDTQYF. The CDR3 DNA sequence: TGTGCCAGCAGCTTAGCGCTTCGGGGGAGCACAGATACGCAGTATTTT. This chain uses TRBV7-2 with TRBJ2-3; the D gene is possibly TRBD2 (6 bases). Germline V CDR1 and CDR2: SGHTA, FQGNSA. CDR3 length: 16 amino acids. V lost 0 bases and J 0 bases, leaving 10 bases between the germline ends.

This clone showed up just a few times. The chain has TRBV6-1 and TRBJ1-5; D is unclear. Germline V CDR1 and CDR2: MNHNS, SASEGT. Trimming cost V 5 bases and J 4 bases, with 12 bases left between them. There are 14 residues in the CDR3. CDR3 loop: CASSPTGVNQPQHF. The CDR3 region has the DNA TGTGCCAGCAGTCCTACCGGGGTTAATCAGCCCCAGCATTTT.

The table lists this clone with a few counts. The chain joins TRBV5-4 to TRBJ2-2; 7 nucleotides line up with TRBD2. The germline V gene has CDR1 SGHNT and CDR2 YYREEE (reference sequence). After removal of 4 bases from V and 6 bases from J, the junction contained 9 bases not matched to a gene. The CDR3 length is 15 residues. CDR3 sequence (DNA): TGTGCCAGCAGCGGCGGACTAGTGGGGGCCGGGGAGCTGTTTTTT. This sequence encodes CASSGGLVGAGELFF.

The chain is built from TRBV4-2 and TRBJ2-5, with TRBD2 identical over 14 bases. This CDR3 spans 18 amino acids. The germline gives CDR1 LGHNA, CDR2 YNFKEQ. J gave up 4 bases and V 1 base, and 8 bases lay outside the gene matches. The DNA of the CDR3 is TGTGCCAGCAGCCAAGGGGGACTAGCGGGGGCAATTGGAGAGACCCAGTACTTC. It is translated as CASSQGGLAGAIGETQYF.

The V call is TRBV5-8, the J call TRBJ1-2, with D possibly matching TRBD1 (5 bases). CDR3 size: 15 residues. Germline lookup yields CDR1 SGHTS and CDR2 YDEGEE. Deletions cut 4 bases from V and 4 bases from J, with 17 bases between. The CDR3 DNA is TGTGCCAGCAGCCCACGGGGGACCCCCAGCTATGGCTACACCTTC. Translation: CASSPRGTPSYGYTF.

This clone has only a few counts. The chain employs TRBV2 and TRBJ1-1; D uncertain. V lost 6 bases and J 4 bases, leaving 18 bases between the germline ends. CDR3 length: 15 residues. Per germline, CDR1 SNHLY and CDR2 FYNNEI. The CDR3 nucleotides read TGTGCCAGCAGCGGGTTTAATACGAGGAGCACTGAAGCTTTCTTT. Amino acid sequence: CASSGFNTRSTEAFF.

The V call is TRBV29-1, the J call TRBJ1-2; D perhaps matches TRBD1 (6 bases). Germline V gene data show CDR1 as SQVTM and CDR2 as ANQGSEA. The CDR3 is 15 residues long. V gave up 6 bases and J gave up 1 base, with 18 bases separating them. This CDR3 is CSVQGLLESNYGYTF. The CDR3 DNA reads TGCAGCGTACAGGGTCTCCTCGAGAGTAACTATGGCTACACCTTC.

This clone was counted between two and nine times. CDR3 DNA sequence: TGTGCCAGCGAGCCGAGGATATACGAGCAGTACTTC. Amino acid sequence: CASEPRIYEQYF. V is TRBV2 and J is TRBJ2-7, with D hard to call. CDR1 is SNHLY and CDR2 is FYNNEI in the germline V gene. V gave up 8 bases and J gave up 4 bases, with 12 bases separating them. The CDR3 consists of 12 residues. The full variable domain, in which reference TRBV2 and TRBJ2-7 provide the parts outside the CDR3, is EPEVTQTPSHQVTQMGQEVILRCVPISNHLYFYWYRQILGQKVEFLVSFYNNEISEKSEIFDDQFSVERPDGSNFTLKIRSTKLEDSAMYFCASEPRIYEQYFGPGTRLTVT.

The CDR3, as DNA: TGTGCCAGCAGCCGAGGGGGCTATAGCAATCAGCCCCAGCATTTT. Encoded protein: CASSRGGYSNQPQHF. The chain has TRBV9 and TRBJ1-5; 7 positions match TRBD1. V dropped 4 bases and J dropped 0; count of bases not matched to a gene: 4. The V gene's germline CDR1 is SGDLS and CDR2 YYNGEE. CDR3 size: 15 residues.

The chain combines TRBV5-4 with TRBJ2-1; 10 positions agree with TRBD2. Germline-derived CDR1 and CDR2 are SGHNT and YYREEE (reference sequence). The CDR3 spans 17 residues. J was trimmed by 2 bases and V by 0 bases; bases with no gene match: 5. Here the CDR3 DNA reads TGTGCCAGCAGCTTGGCCCTAGCGGGAGCGGCCTACAATGAGCAGTTCTTC. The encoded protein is CASSLALAGAAYNEQFF.

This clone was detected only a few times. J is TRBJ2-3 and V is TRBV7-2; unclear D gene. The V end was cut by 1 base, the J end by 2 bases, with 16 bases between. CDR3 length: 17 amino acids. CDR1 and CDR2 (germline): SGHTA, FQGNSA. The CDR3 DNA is TGTGCCAGCAGCTTAGGAGTGGCGGCTAAGACCACAGATACGCAGTATTTT. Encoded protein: CASSLGVAAKTTDTQYF.

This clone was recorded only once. The CDR3 bases are TGTGCCAGCAGTTCACAGGGGGCCTCTGGCTACACCTTC. It specifies CASSSQGASGYTF. J is TRBJ1-2 and V is TRBV27; 9 bases are a match to TRBD1. The germline CDR1 and CDR2 sequences are MNHEY and SMNVEV (reference sequence). The V gene end was trimmed by 4 bases and the J gene end by 7 bases; junction bases not matched to a gene: 4. This CDR3 has 13 amino acids.

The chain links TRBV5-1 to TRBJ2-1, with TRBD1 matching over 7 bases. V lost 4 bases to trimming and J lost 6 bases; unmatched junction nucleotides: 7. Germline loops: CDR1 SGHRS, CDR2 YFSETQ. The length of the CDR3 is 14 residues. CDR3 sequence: CASSPRDSLNEQFF. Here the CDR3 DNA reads TGCGCCAGCAGCCCACGGGACAGCCTCAATGAGCAGTTCTTC.

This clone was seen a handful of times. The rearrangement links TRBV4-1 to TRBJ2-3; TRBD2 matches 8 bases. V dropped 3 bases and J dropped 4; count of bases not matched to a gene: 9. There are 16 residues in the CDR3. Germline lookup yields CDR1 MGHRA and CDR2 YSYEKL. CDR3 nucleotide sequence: TGCGCCAGCAGCCAGGTACTAGCGGCCAGACCAGATACGCAGTATTTT. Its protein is CASSQVLAARPDTQYF.

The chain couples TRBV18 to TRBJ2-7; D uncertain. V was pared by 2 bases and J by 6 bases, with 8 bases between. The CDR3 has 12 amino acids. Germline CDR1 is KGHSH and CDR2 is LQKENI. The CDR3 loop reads CASSPGRLEQYF. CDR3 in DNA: TGTGCCAGCTCACCAGGGCGCCTCGAGCAGTACTTC.

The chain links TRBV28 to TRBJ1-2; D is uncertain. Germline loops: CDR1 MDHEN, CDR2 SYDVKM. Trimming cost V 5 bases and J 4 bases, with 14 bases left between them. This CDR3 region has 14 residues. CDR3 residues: CASSAQTYGYGYTF. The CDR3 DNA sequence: TGTGCCAGCAGTGCCCAAACCTATGGCTATGGCTACACCTTC.

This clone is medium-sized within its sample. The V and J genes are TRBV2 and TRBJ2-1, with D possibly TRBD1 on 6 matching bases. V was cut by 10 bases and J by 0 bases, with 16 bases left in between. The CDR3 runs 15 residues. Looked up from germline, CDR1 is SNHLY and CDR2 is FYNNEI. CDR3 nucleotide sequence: TGTGCCAACCGGCCAGGGGAAAACTCCTACAATGAGCAGTTCTTC. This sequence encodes CANRPGENSYNEQFF.

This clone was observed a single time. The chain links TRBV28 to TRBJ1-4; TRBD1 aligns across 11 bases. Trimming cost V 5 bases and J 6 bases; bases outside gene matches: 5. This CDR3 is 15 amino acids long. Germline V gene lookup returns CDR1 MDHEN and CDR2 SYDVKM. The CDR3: CASSRRDRGDEKLFF. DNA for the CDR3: TGTGCCAGCAGTAGAAGGGACAGGGGGGATGAAAAACTGTTTTTT.

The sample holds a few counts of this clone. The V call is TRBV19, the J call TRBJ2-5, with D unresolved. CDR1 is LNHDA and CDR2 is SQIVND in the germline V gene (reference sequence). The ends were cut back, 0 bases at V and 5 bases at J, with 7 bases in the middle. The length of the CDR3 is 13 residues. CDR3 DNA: TGTGCCAGTAGTATAGAACCCGGGGAGACCCAGTACTTC. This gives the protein CASSIEPGETQYF.